Each of the 16 T cell receptor beta chains below was sequenced from the same sample in a study of siplizumab effects on memory and regulatory T cells. Assay used: immunoSEQ multiplex PCR; TCRdb lists only in-frame clones, some missing. Of around 94,000 clones listed, 80% to 95% were seen once; the top ten hold 0.85% to 1.3%. Sequences were obtained from CD4+ T cells sorted from blood. The source of these receptors is a human donor in good health.

The V call is TRBV18, the J call TRBJ1-1; TRBD1 matches at 8 bases. With V trimmed by 3 bases and J by 3 bases, 3 bases remained unmatched. The CDR3 extends over 14 amino acids. Per germline, CDR1 KGHSH and CDR2 LQKENI. CDR3 in amino acids: CASSPQGADTEAFF. CDR3 DNA sequence: TGTGCCAGCTCACCCCAGGGGGCAGACACTGAAGCTTTCTTT.

CDR3 sequence reads: CASTSQGAHGYTF. The CDR3 DNA sequence: TGTGCCAGCACTTCACAGGGGGCACACGGCTACACCTTC. The J gene is TRBJ1-2, the V gene TRBV28, with 9 bases lining up with TRBD1. V lost 7 bases to trimming and J lost 8 bases; unmatched junction nucleotides: 8. Germline values: CDR1 MDHEN, CDR2 SYDVKM. This CDR3 comprises 13 residues.

The V gene is TRBV2, the J gene TRBJ1-6; no firm D call. Germline V gene lookup returns CDR1 SNHLY and CDR2 FYNNEI. The CDR3 consists of 15 residues. Trimming cost V 6 bases and J 9 bases, with 18 bases left between them. The CDR3 reads CASSELPTMGSPLHF. The CDR3 nucleotides are TGTGCCAGCAGCGAATTACCGACAATGGGTTCACCCCTCCACTTT.

V is TRBV6-1 and J is TRBJ2-1, with 11 bases that match TRBD2. CDR1 and CDR2 from the germline V gene are MNHNS and SASEGT. CDR3 length: 13 amino acids. V shed 5 bases, J shed 10 bases, and the junction held 4 bases outside the gene matches. CDR3 DNA sequence: TGTGCCAGCAGTCTAGCGGGAGGTCACGAGCAGTTCTTC. Its translation: CASSLAGGHEQFF.

The chain links TRBV19 to TRBJ2-5; the D is unclear. Looked up from germline, CDR1 is LNHDA and CDR2 is SQIVND (reference sequence). Trimming removed 1 base at V and 5 bases at J, with 11 bases between. The CDR3 runs to 14 residues. The CDR3 loop reads CASSIVGRRETQYF. CDR3 bases: TGTGCCAGTAGTATAGTAGGACGGCGGGAGACCCAGTACTTC.

In this sample, this clone turned up a few times. V gene TRBV6-1 combines with J gene TRBJ2-2, with D perhaps TRBD1 (5 bases). Germline CDR1 MNHNS, CDR2 SASEGT. This CDR3 contains 15 residues. The V and J ends lost 8 bases and 6 bases respectively, with 19 bases between them. The CDR3 reads CASEWSRVLAGELFF. CDR3 nucleotide sequence: TGTGCCAGCGAGTGGTCCAGGGTATTGGCCGGGGAGCTGTTTTTT.

The CDR3 is CASSSGQASYEQYF. The CDR3 bases are TGTGCCAGCAGCTCGGGGCAGGCCTCCTACGAGCAGTACTTC. The chain employs TRBV11-2 and TRBJ2-7; D may be TRBD1 or TRBD2 (5 bases each). Trimming removed 4 bases from V and 0 bases from J, with 10 bases in between. The CDR3 sequence is 14 residues long. The germline CDR1 and CDR2 sequences are SGHAT and FQNNGV.

The chain recombines TRBV6-6 with TRBJ2-5; D not certain. Per the germline V gene, CDR1 is MNHNY and CDR2 is SVGAGI (reference sequence). This CDR3 spans 12 amino acids. Trimming took 8 bases from V and 11 from J, leaving 18 bases between them. For the CDR3, the DNA is TGTGCCAGCTCCCAAAGCGCGACTCAGCAGTACTTC. Amino acid sequence: CASSQSATQQYF.

The V call is TRBV7-3, the J call TRBJ2-7, with D tentatively TRBD1 (6 bases). V was pared by 4 bases and J by 2 bases, with 15 bases between. The CDR3 is 15 residues long. CDR1 is SGHTA and CDR2 is FQGTGA in the germline V gene. In nucleotides, the CDR3 is TGTGCCAGCAGCTCCAATACCAGGGGCCCCTACGAGCAGTACTTC. This encodes CASSSNTRGPYEQYF.

The chain links TRBV18 to TRBJ1-1, with 8 bases lining up with TRBD1. This CDR3 is 16 amino acids long. Germline V lookup: CDR1 KGHSH, CDR2 LQKENI. V dropped 3 bases and J dropped 11; count of bases not matched to a gene: 17. The CDR3 sequence: CASSPANARTGSWAFF. The CDR3 bases are TGTGCCAGCTCACCCGCAAACGCCCGGACAGGGAGTTGGGCTTTCTTT. Complete variable domain (other parts from reference TRBV18 and TRBJ1-1): NAGVMQNPRHLVRRRGQEARLRCSPMKGHSHVYWYRQLPEEGLKFMVYLQKENIIDESGMPKERFSAEFPKEGPSILRIQQVVRGDSAAYFCASSPANARTGSWAFFGQGTRLTVV.

The chain couples TRBV30 to TRBJ1-5; D unclear. Trimming removed 1 base from V and 9 bases from J, with 13 bases in between. The CDR3 has 13 residues. Germline V CDR1 and CDR2: GTSNPN, SVGIG (reference sequence). The chain's CDR3 is CAWSGPSARPQHF. The CDR3 DNA reads as TGTGCCTGGAGTGGTCCCTCAGCCCGGCCCCAGCATTTT.

The genes are TRBV30 and TRBJ2-7; D perhaps matches TRBD1 (6 bases). The CDR3 consists of 16 residues. The V and J ends lost 0 bases and 2 bases respectively, with 17 bases between them. Germline loops: CDR1 GTSNPN, CDR2 SVGIG (reference sequence). The CDR3 sequence: CAWSVPRGFGAYEQYF. CDR3 nucleotides: TGTGCCTGGAGTGTGCCCAGGGGTTTTGGGGCCTACGAGCAGTACTTC.

The chain joins TRBV11-2 to TRBJ2-1; TRBD2 matches 9 bases. This CDR3 is 15 amino acids long. Germline lookup yields CDR1 SGHAT and CDR2 FQNNGV. Trimming took 5 bases from V and 0 from J; bases not matched to a gene: 2. The CDR3 DNA is TGTGCCAGCAGCCCTAGCGGGAACTCCTACAATGAGCAGTTCTTC. Translated, it gives CASSPSGNSYNEQFF.

The gene calls are TRBV5-5 and TRBJ2-7; D remains ambiguous. V shed 2 bases and J shed 2 bases, with 8 bases lying between them. CDR1 is SGHKS and CDR2 is YYEKEE in the germline V gene (reference sequence). This CDR3 is 13 amino acids long. The CDR3 DNA reads as TGTGCCAGCAGCTTTAACTTCCCCTACGAGCAGTACTTC. This sequence encodes CASSFNFPYEQYF.

This clone was found a few times. The junction differs from germline at one of its ends, possibly a read error. The rearrangement joins TRBV2 to TRBJ1-2; weak D call: TRBD1 (5 bases). The CDR3 runs to 11 residues. The germline CDR1 and CDR2 sequences are SNHLY and FYNNEI. CDR3 region: CARSGGYGYTF. The DNA of the CDR3 is TGTGCCAGAAGTGGGGGCTATGGCTACACCTTC.

The count of this clone is one. This rearrangement joins TRBV30 to TRBJ2-3, with 10 bases that match TRBD1. The germline gives CDR1 GTSNPN, CDR2 SVGIG (reference sequence). The CDR3 is made up of 15 amino acids. J was trimmed by 3 bases and V by 5 bases; bases with no gene match: 8. The DNA of the CDR3 is TGTGCCTGGGGAGACAGGGGGCTCAGAACAGATACGCAGTATTTT. Translation: CAWGDRGLRTDTQYF.